Presented here are 29 T cell receptor beta chains from one specimen sequenced in a study of OX40 agonist ivuxolimab in advanced cancers. Here immunoSEQ multiplex PCR was the method, and the copy in TCRdb shows in-frame clones only, minus some. This sample has approximately 30,000 clones, with 75% to 90% found just once. The specimen comprised CD4+ or CD8+ T cells sorted from blood, sampled in a trial of the OX40 agonist ivuxolimab. These receptors were obtained from an adult with an advanced solid tumor such as melanoma, head and neck, liver or kidney cancer.

The V and J genes are TRBV13 and TRBJ2-2, with a tentative D call TRBD1 (5 bases). Per germline, CDR1 PRHDT and CDR2 FYEKMQ (reference sequence). Trimming left V 3 bases short and J 0 bases short, with 8 bases between. CDR3 length: 15 residues. The CDR3 DNA reads as TGTGCCAGCAGCTTGTTGGGGCCGAACACCGGGGAGCTGTTTTTT. Its translation is CASSLLGPNTGELFF.

The J gene is TRBJ2-7, the V gene TRBV27; perhaps TRBD2 as D (6 bases). The CDR3 length is 14 residues. Deletions cut 2 bases from V and 5 bases from J, with 13 bases between. Germline V gene sequence: CDR1 MNHEY, CDR2 SMNVEV (reference sequence). The CDR3, as DNA: TGTGCCAGCAGTTTAACGGGGGACGGCCACGAGCAGTACTTC. It codes for CASSLTGDGHEQYF.

Comments on this clone: The limits of the CDR3 on the DNA are not certain, so only TCRdb's listed CDR3 is given. The J gene is TRBJ2-3, the V gene TRBV27; TRBD1 is the table's D call and was not checked against the DNA. CDR1 is MNHEY, CDR2 SMNVEV, per germline (reference sequence). The CDR3 comprises 14 residues, both ends counted. Here the CDR3 reads CASSSSTITDTQYF.

This chain uses TRBV11-3 with TRBJ1-2; D is unclear. V lost 1 base and J lost 8, with 17 bases in between. The germline gives CDR1 SGHNT, CDR2 YENEEA. CDR3 length equals 15 residues. The CDR3 DNA follows: TGTGCCAGCAGCTTAGTGGCAGGTTCCTCCGGGGGCTACACCTTC. Translation gives CASSLVAGSSGGYTF.

The chain uses TRBV5-1 and TRBJ2-3; the D gene is possibly TRBD2 (6 bases). V was shortened by 4 bases and J by 1 base, with 16 bases between the two germline ends. This CDR3 has 16 residues. Germline V gives CDR1 SGHRS, CDR2 YFSETQ. CDR3 loop: CASSLPGLLGTDTQYF. In DNA form, the CDR3 reads TGCGCCAGCAGCCTACCCGGACTACTGGGCACAGATACGCAGTATTTT.

This clone was detected only once. The same CDR3 also results from other DNA sequences found in this sample. The J gene is TRBJ1-1, the V gene TRBV29-1; 8 bases align to TRBD1. CDR1 SQVTM and CDR2 ANQGSEA come from the germline V gene. This CDR3 is 16 amino acids long. The V and J ends lost 6 bases and 3 bases, in that order; junction bases with no gene match: 15. The CDR3 region has the DNA TGCAGCGTGGGCCCAATCAGGGGGCAGGGGGACACTGAAGCTTTCTTT. This sequence encodes CSVGPIRGQGDTEAFF.

The chain has TRBV7-2 and TRBJ2-1, with D possibly matching TRBD2 (5 bases). CDR3 length: 12 residues. Trimming pared 5 bases from V and 8 bases from J, leaving 10 bases between. The germline CDR1 and CDR2 sequences are SGHTA and FQGNSA. CDR3: CASSPGLHEQFF. In nucleotides, the CDR3 is TGTGCCAGCAGCCCCGGACTCCATGAGCAGTTCTTC.

J is TRBJ2-7 and V is TRBV5-6, with TRBD2 as a possible D gene (6 bases). The V end lost 4 bases, the J end lost 7 bases, and 12 bases lay between the germline ends. The germline gives CDR1 SGHDT, CDR2 YYEEEE. This CDR3 is 12 amino acids long. DNA of the CDR3: TGTGCCAGCAGCGTAACTAGCATGGAGCAGTACTTC. Translating it yields CASSVTSMEQYF.

This sequence joins TRBV29-1 and TRBJ1-2, with TRBD1 as a possible D gene (6 bases). Germline V gene lookup returns CDR1 SQVTM and CDR2 ANQGSEA. The CDR3 runs 16 residues. V was clipped by 6 bases and J by 3 bases, with 23 bases between them. The CDR3 coding sequence is TGCAGCGTCGCCCCATATACAGGGTCGCAGTACTATGGCTACACCTTC. Protein sequence: CSVAPYTGSQYYGYTF.

The chain recombines TRBV6-6 with TRBJ1-6; no clear D. Germline V gene lookup returns CDR1 MNHNY and CDR2 SVGAGI (reference sequence). The CDR3 runs to 13 residues. Trimming shortened V by 7 bases and J by 12 bases, and 16 bases separated the two germline ends. In DNA form, the CDR3 reads TGTGCCAGCACCTCGGCAGGAACCCAACCCCTCCACTTT. It specifies CASTSAGTQPLHF.

V gene TRBV11-3 combines with J gene TRBJ2-7; TRBD1 is a possible D gene (5 bases). Germline assignment: CDR1 SGHNT and CDR2 YENEEA. The germline V and J ends were trimmed by 6 bases and 5 bases, with 14 bases remaining between them. CDR3 length: 13 amino acids. The CDR3 loop is CASRGRDSHEQYF. In nucleotides, the CDR3 is TGTGCCAGCAGGGGCAGGGATTCCCACGAGCAGTACTTC.

This chain links TRBV7-9 with TRBJ1-3; 11 bases map to TRBD1. Germline assignment: CDR1 SEHNR and CDR2 FQNEAQ (reference sequence). With 5 bases clipped from V and 2 bases from J, the junction kept 8 bases outside the gene matches. The CDR3 totals 17 residues. For the CDR3, the DNA is TGTGCCAGCAGCCTTAGACCGGGACAGGGGGCTGGAAACACCATATATTTT. Translating it yields CASSLRPGQGAGNTIYF.

The chain couples TRBV9 to TRBJ2-7; tentative D call: TRBD2 (6 bases). The V end lost 0 bases, the J end lost 3 bases, and 7 bases lay between the germline ends. CDR1 and CDR2 (germline): SGDLS, YYNGEE. CDR3 size: 13 residues. CDR3 nucleotide sequence: TGTGCCAGCAGCGTAGTGGGGGGCTACGAGCAGTACTTC. It specifies CASSVVGGYEQYF.

The rearrangement uses TRBV5-6 and TRBJ2-7; no firm D call. Trimming pared 0 bases from V and 5 bases from J, leaving 3 bases between. This CDR3 has 11 residues. Germline loops: CDR1 SGHDT, CDR2 YYEEEE. The CDR3 sequence: CASSLGDEQYF. In DNA form, the CDR3 reads TGTGCCAGCAGCTTGGGGGACGAGCAGTACTTC.

This chain links TRBV6-1 with TRBJ2-1, with D possibly matching TRBD1 (6 bases). This CDR3 contains 15 residues. Trimming removed 4 bases at V and 0 bases at J, with 10 bases between. CDR1 MNHNS and CDR2 SASEGT come from the germline V gene. In DNA form, the CDR3 reads TGTGCCAGCAGTGCAGACAGGAGCTCCTACAATGAGCAGTTCTTC. Amino acids: CASSADRSSYNEQFF.

The chain links TRBV29-1 to TRBJ2-7; the D gene could be TRBD1 or TRBD2 (5 bases each). This CDR3 region has 14 residues. The V gene's germline CDR1 is SQVTM and CDR2 ANQGSEA. V was trimmed by 0 bases and J by 3 bases, leaving 12 bases between them. The CDR3, as DNA: TGCAGCGTTGAAGAACGGGGCACACGCTACGAGCAGTACTTC. It translates to CSVEERGTRYEQYF.

V gene TRBV9 combines with J gene TRBJ2-7, with D possibly matching TRBD1 (6 bases). Deletions cut 3 bases from V and 1 base from J, with 14 bases between. CDR3 length equals 15 residues. CDR1 and CDR2 (germline): SGDLS, YYNGEE. The CDR3: CASSASQGSSYEQYF. As DNA, the CDR3 is TGTGCCAGCAGCGCCAGCCAGGGGAGTTCCTACGAGCAGTACTTC.

In DNA form, the CDR3 reads TGTGCCAGTAGTATAGTTTCTAGCGGGAGCACCGAGCAGTACTTC. It is translated as CASSIVSSGSTEQYF. The rearrangement links TRBV19 to TRBJ2-7, with 10 bases aligning to TRBD2. J was trimmed by 6 bases and V by 1 base; bases with no gene match: 6. The V gene's germline CDR1 is LNHDA and CDR2 SQIVND (reference sequence). The CDR3 contains 15 residues.

The V gene is TRBV7-9, the J gene TRBJ2-1; 9 nucleotides align to TRBD2. Germline V gene data show CDR1 as SEHNR and CDR2 as FQNEAQ (reference sequence). Germline trimming cut 5 bases from V and 10 bases from J; bases unmatched to any gene: 6. The CDR3 extends over 13 amino acids. The DNA of the CDR3 is TGTGCCAGCAGCGAAACCGGACTAGCGGAGCAGTTCTTC. Amino acid sequence: CASSETGLAEQFF.

The chain uses TRBV13 and TRBJ2-7; D might be TRBD2 (5 bases). Germline-derived CDR1 and CDR2 are PRHDT and FYEKMQ (reference sequence). This CDR3 is built from 14 residues. V lost 5 bases to trimming and J lost 6 bases, with 17 bases between them. CDR3 sequence reads: CASSPWTGGREQYF. The CDR3 DNA is TGTGCCAGCAGCCCCTGGACCGGAGGACGCGAGCAGTACTTC.

Sample share makes this clone large (0.1 to 1%). The chain carries TRBV6-1 and TRBJ2-7, with 8 bases aligning to TRBD2. Germline V gene sequence: CDR1 MNHNS, CDR2 SASEGT. This CDR3 contains 15 residues. Unmatched junction bases numbered 1, after V lost 0 bases and J lost 0 bases. The CDR3 protein is CASSEASGSSYEQYF. CDR3 nucleotides: TGTGCCAGCAGTGAAGCAAGCGGGAGCTCCTACGAGCAGTACTTC.

The J gene is TRBJ2-5, the V gene TRBV6-5, with D perhaps matching TRBD2 (6 bases). There are 15 residues in the CDR3. With 3 bases removed from V and 2 bases from J, the gap between germline ends came to 13 bases. Germline CDR1 and CDR2: MNHEY and SVGAGI. CDR3 protein: CASSYSGQGQETQYF. CDR3 nucleotide sequence: TGTGCCAGCAGTTATAGCGGCCAGGGACAAGAGACCCAGTACTTC.

The count of this clone is one. The chain links TRBV9 to TRBJ2-6; TRBD1 matches at 9 bases. V lost 4 bases, J lost 0 bases, and 8 bases stayed unmatched. The V gene's germline CDR1 is SGDLS and CDR2 YYNGEE. This CDR3 spans 18 amino acids. The DNA of the CDR3 is TGTGCCAGCAGCTTGTGGGGACAGGGTGGCTCTGGGGCCAACGTCCTGACTTTC. Amino acids: CASSLWGQGGSGANVLTF.

The genes are TRBV15 and TRBJ1-4, with D perhaps matching TRBD1 (5 bases). The CDR3 is 18 amino acids. CDR1 is LNHNV and CDR2 is YYDKDF in the germline V gene (reference sequence). V was shortened by 3 bases and J by 0 bases, with 17 bases between the two germline ends. The CDR3 here is CATSSFPGQGATNEKLFF. The CDR3 nucleotides read TGTGCCACCAGCAGTTTCCCCGGGCAGGGCGCAACTAATGAAAAACTGTTTTTT.

The chain recombines TRBV15 with TRBJ2-7; 9 nucleotides align to TRBD2. Unmatched junction bases numbered 8, after V lost 4 bases and J lost 1 base. The CDR3 has 16 residues. The V gene's germline CDR1 is LNHNV and CDR2 YYDKDF (reference sequence). The CDR3 region has the DNA TGTGCCACCAGCACCGGGCTAGCGGGACCTTCCTACGAGCAGTACTTC. This codes for CATSTGLAGPSYEQYF.

This chain links TRBV27 with TRBJ1-1; 8 bases are shared with TRBD1. The CDR3 contains 16 residues. V shed 6 bases, J shed 4 bases, and the junction held 13 bases outside the gene matches. Germline-derived CDR1 and CDR2 are MNHEY and SMNVEV (reference sequence). The CDR3, as DNA: TGTGCCAGCAGCCTTTACCAGGGGGCGAAGGGCACTGAAGCTTTCTTT. Translated, it gives CASSLYQGAKGTEAFF.

The chain carries TRBV28 and TRBJ2-7; the D is unclear. Germline V CDR1 and CDR2: MDHEN, SYDVKM. The CDR3 has 13 amino acids. V gave up 6 bases and J gave up 0 bases, with 9 bases separating them. Here the CDR3 reads CASRIQSSYEQYF. Written as DNA, the CDR3 is TGTGCCAGCAGGATCCAGAGCTCCTACGAGCAGTACTTC.

The chain is built from TRBV11-2 and TRBJ2-7; D not certain. From germline, CDR1 is SGHAT and CDR2 FQNNGV. V gave up 5 bases and J gave up 7 bases, with 9 bases separating them. The CDR3 runs to 11 residues. The CDR3 DNA sequence: TGTGCCAGCAGCCACGGCATAGAGCAGTACTTC. Its protein product is CASSHGIEQYF.

This chain uses TRBV10-2 with TRBJ1-4; the match to TRBD1 covers 9 bases. The CDR3 sequence is 18 residues long. V lost 0 bases to trimming and J lost 1 base; unmatched junction nucleotides: 6. Germline lookup yields CDR1 WSHSY and CDR2 SAAADI. Here the CDR3 reads CASSESRTGDVTNEKLFF. The CDR3 DNA reads TGCGCCAGCAGTGAGTCGAGGACAGGGGATGTAACTAATGAAAAACTGTTTTTT.